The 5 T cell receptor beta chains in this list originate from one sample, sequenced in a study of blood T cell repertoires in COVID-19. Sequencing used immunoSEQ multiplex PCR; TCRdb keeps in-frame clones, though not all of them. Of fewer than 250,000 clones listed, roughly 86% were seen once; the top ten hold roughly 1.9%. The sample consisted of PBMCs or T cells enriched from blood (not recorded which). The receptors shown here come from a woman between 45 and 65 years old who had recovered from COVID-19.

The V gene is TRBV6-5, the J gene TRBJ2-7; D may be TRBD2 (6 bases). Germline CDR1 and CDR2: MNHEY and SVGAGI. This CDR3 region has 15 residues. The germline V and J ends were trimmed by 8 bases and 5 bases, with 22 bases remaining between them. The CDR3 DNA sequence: TGTGCCAGCGGTCCCCGGCGGGGTCCAGGCCACGAGCAGTACTTC. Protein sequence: CASGPRRGPGHEQYF.

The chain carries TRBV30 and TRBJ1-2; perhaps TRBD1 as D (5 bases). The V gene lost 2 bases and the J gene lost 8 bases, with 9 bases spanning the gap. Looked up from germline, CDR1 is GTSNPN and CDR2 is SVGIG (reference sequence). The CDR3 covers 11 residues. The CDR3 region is CAWSQGKGYTF. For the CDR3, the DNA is TGTGCCTGGAGTCAGGGCAAGGGCTACACCTTC.

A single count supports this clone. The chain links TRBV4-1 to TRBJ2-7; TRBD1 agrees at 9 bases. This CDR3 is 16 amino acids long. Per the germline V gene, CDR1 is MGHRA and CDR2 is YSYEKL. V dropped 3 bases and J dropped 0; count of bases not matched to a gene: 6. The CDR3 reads CASSQGTGGASYEQYF. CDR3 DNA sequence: TGCGCCAGCAGCCAGGGTACAGGGGGCGCCTCCTACGAGCAGTACTTC.

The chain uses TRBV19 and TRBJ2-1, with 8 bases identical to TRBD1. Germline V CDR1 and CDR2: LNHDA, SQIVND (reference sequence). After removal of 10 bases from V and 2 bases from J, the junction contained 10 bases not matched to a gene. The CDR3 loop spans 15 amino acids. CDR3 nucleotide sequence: TGTGCCACGCACTCTCCAGGGGGCCCCTACAATGAGCAGTTCTTC. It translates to CATHSPGGPYNEQFF.

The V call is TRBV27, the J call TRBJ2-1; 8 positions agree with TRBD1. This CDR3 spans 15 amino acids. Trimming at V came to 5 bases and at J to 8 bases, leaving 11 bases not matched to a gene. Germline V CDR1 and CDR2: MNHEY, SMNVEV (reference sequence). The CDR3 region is CASSPPRGLGYEQFF. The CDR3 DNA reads TGTGCCAGCAGTCCCCCCAGGGGGCTTGGTTATGAGCAGTTCTTC.